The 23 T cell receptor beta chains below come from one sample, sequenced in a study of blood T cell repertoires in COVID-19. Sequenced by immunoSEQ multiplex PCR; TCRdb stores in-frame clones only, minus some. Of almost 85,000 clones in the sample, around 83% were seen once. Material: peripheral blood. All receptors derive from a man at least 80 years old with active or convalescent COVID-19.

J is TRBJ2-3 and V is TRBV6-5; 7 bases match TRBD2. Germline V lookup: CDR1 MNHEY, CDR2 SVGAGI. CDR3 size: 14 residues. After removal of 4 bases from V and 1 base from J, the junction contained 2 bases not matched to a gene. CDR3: CASSLLAGTDTQYF. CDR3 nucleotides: TGTGCCAGCAGTTTGCTAGCGGGCACAGATACGCAGTATTTT.

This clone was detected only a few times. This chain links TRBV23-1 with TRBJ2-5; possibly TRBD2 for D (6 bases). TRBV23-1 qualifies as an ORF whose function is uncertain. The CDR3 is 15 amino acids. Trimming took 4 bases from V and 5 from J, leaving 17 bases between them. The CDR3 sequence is CASSPKSGLGETQYF. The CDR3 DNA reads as TGCGCCAGCAGTCCCAAATCGGGACTCGGGGAGACCCAGTACTTC.

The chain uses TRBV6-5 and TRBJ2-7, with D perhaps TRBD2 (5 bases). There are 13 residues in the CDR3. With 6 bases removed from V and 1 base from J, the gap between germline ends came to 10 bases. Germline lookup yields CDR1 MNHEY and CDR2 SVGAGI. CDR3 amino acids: CASRNPGSYEQYF. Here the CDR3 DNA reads TGTGCCAGCAGAAACCCGGGGTCCTACGAGCAGTACTTC.

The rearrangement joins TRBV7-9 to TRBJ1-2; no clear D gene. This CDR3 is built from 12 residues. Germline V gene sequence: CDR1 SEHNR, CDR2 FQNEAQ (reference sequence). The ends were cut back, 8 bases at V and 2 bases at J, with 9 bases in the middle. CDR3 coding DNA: TGTGCCAGCTCGCGAGGGAACTATGGCTACACCTTC. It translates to CASSRGNYGYTF.

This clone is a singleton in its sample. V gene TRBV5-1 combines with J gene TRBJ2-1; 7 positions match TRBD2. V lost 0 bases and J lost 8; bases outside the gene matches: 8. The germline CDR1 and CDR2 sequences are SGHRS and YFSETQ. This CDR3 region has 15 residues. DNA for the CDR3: TGCGCCAGCAGCTTGGAGGCGGGAGCGGGTTATGAGCAGTTCTTC. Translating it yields CASSLEAGAGYEQFF.

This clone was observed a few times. The CDR3 reads CAWSVYRVGTEAFF. The CDR3 DNA sequence: TGTGCCTGGAGTGTATACAGAGTGGGCACTGAAGCTTTCTTT. This chain connects TRBV30 to TRBJ1-1; D gene unclear. CDR1 and CDR2 from the germline V gene are GTSNPN and SVGIG (reference sequence). V was cut by 0 bases and J by 4 bases, with 12 bases left in between. This CDR3 is 14 amino acids long.

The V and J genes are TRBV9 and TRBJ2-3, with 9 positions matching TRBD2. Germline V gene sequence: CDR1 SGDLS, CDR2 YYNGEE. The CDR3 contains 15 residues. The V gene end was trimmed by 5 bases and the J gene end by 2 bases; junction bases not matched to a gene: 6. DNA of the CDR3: TGTGCCAGCAGTGCGGGGGGGGCCTACACAGATACGCAGTATTTT. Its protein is CASSAGGAYTDTQYF.

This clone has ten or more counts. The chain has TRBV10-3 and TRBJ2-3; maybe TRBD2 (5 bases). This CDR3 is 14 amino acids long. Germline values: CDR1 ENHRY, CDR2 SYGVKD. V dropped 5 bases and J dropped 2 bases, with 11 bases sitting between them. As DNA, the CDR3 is TGTGCCATCAGTCCCGGGATTGTCACAGATACGCAGTATTTT. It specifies CAISPGIVTDTQYF.

CDR3 sequence: CASSPDTQETQYF. DNA for the CDR3: TGTGCCAGCTCACCGGACACCCAAGAGACCCAGTACTTC. This chain joins TRBV18 and TRBJ2-5, with a weak D call TRBD1 (5 bases). Looked up from germline, CDR1 is KGHSH and CDR2 is LQKENI. The CDR3 runs 13 residues. V dropped 3 bases and J dropped 1 base, with 6 bases sitting between them.

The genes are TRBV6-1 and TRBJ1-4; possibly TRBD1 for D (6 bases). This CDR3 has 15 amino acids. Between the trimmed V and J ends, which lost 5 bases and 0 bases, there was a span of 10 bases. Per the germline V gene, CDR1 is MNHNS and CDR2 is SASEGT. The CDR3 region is CASSSDRTTNEKLFF. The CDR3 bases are TGTGCCAGCAGTTCAGACAGGACAACTAATGAAAAACTGTTTTTT.

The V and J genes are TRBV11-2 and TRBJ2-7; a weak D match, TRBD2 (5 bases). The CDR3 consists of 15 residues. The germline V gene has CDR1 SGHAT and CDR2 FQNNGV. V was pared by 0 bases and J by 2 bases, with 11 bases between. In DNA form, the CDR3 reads TGTGCCAGCAGCTTAGAAAGGACTGGGGCCTACGAGCAGTACTTC. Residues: CASSLERTGAYEQYF.

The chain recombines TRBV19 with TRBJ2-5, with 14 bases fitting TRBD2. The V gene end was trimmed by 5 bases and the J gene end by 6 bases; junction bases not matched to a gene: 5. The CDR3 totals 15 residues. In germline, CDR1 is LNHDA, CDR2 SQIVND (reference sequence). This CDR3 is CASSLGTSGRKTQYF. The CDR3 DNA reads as TGTGCCAGTAGTCTCGGGACTAGCGGGAGAAAGACCCAGTACTTC.

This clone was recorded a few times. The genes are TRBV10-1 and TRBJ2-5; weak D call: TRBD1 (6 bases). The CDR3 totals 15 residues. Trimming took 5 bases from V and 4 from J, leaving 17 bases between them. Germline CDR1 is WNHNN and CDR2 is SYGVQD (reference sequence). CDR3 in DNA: TGCGCCAGCAGTCAAGCAGGGGAAAGGGGAGAGACCCAGTACTTC. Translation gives CASSQAGERGETQYF.

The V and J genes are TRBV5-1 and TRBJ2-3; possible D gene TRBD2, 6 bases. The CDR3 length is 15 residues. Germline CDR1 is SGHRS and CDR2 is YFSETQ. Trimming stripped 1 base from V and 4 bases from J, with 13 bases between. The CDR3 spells CASSLNGSPPDTQYF. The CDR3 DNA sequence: TGCGCCAGCAGCTTGAACGGGAGTCCCCCAGATACGCAGTATTTT.

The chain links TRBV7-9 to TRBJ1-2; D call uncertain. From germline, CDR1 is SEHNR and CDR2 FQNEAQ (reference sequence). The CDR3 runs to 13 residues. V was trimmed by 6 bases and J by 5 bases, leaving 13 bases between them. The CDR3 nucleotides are TGTGCCAGCAGTCCAGACGGAGAATATGGCTACACCTTC. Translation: CASSPDGEYGYTF.

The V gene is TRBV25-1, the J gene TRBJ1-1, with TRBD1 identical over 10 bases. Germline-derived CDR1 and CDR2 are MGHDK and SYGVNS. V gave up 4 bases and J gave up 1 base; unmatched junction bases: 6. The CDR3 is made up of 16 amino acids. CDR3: CASSVPGQGKNTEAFF. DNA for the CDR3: TGTGCCAGCAGTGTCCCGGGACAGGGGAAGAACACTGAAGCTTTCTTT.

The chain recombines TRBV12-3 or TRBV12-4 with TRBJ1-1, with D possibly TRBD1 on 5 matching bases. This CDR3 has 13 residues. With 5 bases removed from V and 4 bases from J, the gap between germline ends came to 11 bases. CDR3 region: CASSGAKSTEAFF. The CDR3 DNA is TGTGCCAGCAGTGGGGCAAAGAGCACTGAAGCTTTCTTT.

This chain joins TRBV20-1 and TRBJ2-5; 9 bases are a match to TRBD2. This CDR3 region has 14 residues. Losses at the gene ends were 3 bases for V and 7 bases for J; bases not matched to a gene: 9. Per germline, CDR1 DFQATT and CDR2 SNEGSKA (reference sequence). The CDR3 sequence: CSASYSGGGWTQYF. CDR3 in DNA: TGCAGTGCTAGTTATAGCGGGGGAGGGTGGACCCAGTACTTC.

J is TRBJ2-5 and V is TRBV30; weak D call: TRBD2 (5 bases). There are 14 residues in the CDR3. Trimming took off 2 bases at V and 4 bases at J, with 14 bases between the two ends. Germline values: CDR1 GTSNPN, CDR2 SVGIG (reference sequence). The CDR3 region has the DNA TGTGCCTGGAGTCCGGGATCTAACGGAGAGACCCAGTACTTC. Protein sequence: CAWSPGSNGETQYF.

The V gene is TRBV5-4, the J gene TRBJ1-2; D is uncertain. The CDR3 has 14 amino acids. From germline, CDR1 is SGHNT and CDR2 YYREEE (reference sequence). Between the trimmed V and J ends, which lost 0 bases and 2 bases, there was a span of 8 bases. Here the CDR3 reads CASSLAGENYGYTF. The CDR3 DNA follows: TGTGCCAGCAGCTTGGCCGGGGAGAACTATGGCTACACCTTC.

The CDR3, as DNA: TGTGCCAGCAGCTCGACAGGGGAAAGGACCCAGTACTTC. Residues: CASSSTGERTQYF. The V gene is TRBV5-5, the J gene TRBJ2-5; 8 nucleotides line up with TRBD1. The CDR3 runs to 13 residues. J gave up 7 bases and V 3 bases, and 5 bases lay outside the gene matches. CDR1 is SGHKS, CDR2 YYEKEE, per germline (reference sequence).

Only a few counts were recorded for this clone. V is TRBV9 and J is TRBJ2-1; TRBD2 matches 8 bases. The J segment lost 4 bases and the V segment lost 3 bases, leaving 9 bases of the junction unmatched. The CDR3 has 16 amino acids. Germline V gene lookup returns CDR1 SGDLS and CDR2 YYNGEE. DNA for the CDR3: TGTGCCAGCAGCGCCCTAACTAGCGGAATATACAATGAGCAGTTCTTC. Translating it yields CASSALTSGIYNEQFF.

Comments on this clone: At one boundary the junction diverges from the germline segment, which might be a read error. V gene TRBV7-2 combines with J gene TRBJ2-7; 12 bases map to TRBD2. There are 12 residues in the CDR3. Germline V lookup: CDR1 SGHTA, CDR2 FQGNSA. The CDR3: CASSLSSGRVNF. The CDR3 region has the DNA TGTGCCAGCAGCTTATCTAGCGGGAGGGTGAACTTC.